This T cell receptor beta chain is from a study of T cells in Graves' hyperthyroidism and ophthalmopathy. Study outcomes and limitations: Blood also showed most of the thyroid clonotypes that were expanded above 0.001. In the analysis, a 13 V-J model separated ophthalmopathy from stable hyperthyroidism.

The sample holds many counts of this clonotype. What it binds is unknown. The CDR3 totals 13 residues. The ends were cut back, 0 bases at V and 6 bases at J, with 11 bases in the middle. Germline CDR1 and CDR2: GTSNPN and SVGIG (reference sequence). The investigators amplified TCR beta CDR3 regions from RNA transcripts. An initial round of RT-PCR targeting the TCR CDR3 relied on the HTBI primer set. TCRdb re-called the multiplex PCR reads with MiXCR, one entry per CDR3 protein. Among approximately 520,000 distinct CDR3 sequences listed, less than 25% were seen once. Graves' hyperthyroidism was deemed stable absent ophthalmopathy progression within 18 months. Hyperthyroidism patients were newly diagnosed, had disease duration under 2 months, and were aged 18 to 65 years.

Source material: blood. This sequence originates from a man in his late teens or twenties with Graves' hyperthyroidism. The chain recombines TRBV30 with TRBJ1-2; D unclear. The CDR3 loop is CAWSVRAGDGYTF. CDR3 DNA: TGTGCCTGGAGTGTACGGGCAGGTGATGGCTACACCTTC.